The present TCR beta chain was sequenced within a study of T cells in tuberculosis. Across the study: A South African cohort included IGRA-negative adolescents, latently infected IGRA-positive adolescents and adults with active tuberculosis.

Time point specified: new active TB diagnosis, blood taken before or within 7 days of starting treatment. Each clinical donor contributed on average approximately 99,000 T cells from unsorted cryopreserved PBMC. Concerning this clone itself: Its antigen is still unknown.

The assay was immunoSEQ multiplex PCR, and TCRdb's table has in-frame clones only and misses some. Of tens of thousands of clones in the sample, nearly 95% were seen once. Study outcomes and limitations: Active tuberculosis TCR-alpha repertoires lay closer to GMM-specific TCRs than IGRA-negative controls, suggesting clonal expansion.

Trimming left V 0 bases short and J 6 bases short, with 14 bases between. CDR1 ENHRY and CDR2 SYGVKD come from the germline V gene. This CDR3 is 15 amino acids long. The receptor's source is an adult with tuberculosis. The sequences come from PBMCs, collected at tuberculosis diagnosis. The chain has TRBV10-3 and TRBJ1-1; TRBD1 might be the D (5 bases). CDR3: CAISESPLTAPEAFF. The DNA for the CDR3 is TGTGCCATCAGTGAGTCCCCCTTGACAGCCCCTGAAGCTTTCTTT.